The 17 T cell receptor beta chains given below trace back to one sample, sequenced in a study of blood T cell repertoires in COVID-19. TCRdb keeps only in-frame clones here, not all; method: immunoSEQ multiplex PCR. Among some 200,000 clones listed, over 75% were seen once. Specimen: peripheral blood. The receptors originated from a man between 45 and 60 years old with acute or convalescent COVID-19.

The chain joins TRBV29-1 to TRBJ1-4, with D unresolved. CDR1 is SQVTM, CDR2 ANQGSEA, per germline. The CDR3 sequence is 13 residues long. Trimming took 4 bases from V and 8 from J, leaving 14 bases between them. CDR3 loop: CSVGKRNGEKLFF. CDR3 coding DNA: TGCAGCGTTGGGAAGAGGAACGGCGAAAAACTGTTTTTT.

CDR3: CASSHSNVLTF. The CDR3 DNA is TGTGCCAGCAGCCACTCCAACGTCCTGACTTTC. The rearrangement joins TRBV3-1 (or the pseudogene TRBV3-2) to TRBJ2-6; D gene unclear. Germline V gene lookup returns CDR1 LGHDT and CDR2 YNNKEL (reference sequence). This CDR3 contains 11 residues. Trimming removed 3 bases at V and 8 bases at J, with 2 bases between.

V and J are TRBV7-9 and TRBJ1-2; perhaps TRBD1 as D (6 bases). Germline V gene lookup returns CDR1 SEHNR and CDR2 FQNEAQ (reference sequence). CDR3 length: 13 amino acids. Trimming left V 6 bases short and J 5 bases short, with 13 bases between. This CDR3 is CASSNKQGYGYTF. The CDR3 DNA sequence: TGTGCCAGCAGTAATAAGCAGGGGTATGGCTACACCTTC.

This clone was seen only a few times. The chain links TRBV2 to TRBJ1-5, with D tentatively TRBD1 (6 bases). The CDR3 covers 15 residues. V lost 6 bases and J lost 7, with 19 bases in between. Germline CDR1 reads SNHLY; CDR2 reads FYNNEI. The CDR3 DNA reads as TGTGCCAGCAGCCCAGCCCCGTCTGGACAGCAGCCCCAGCATTTT. The encoded protein is CASSPAPSGQQPQHF.

This clone appeared once. The chain uses TRBV3-1 (or the pseudogene TRBV3-2) and TRBJ1-3; D gene uncertain. The CDR3 sequence is 14 residues long. Between the trimmed V and J ends, which lost 6 bases and 4 bases, there was a span of 13 bases. Germline assignment: CDR1 LGHDT and CDR2 YNNKEL (reference sequence). The chain's CDR3 is CASSLEDSGNTIYF. The CDR3 DNA reads TGTGCCAGCAGTCTTGAGGATTCGGGAAACACCATATATTTT.

The chain carries TRBV5-1 and TRBJ2-1; 8 nucleotides line up with TRBD2. The CDR3 loop spans 15 amino acids. After removal of 4 bases from V and 1 base from J, the junction contained 4 bases not matched to a gene. Germline V gene sequence: CDR1 SGHRS, CDR2 YFSETQ. In DNA form, the CDR3 reads TGCGCCAGCAGCCCCGGGGGGGCGTCCTACAATGAGCAGTTCTTC. Protein: CASSPGGASYNEQFF.

This chain links TRBV6-5 with TRBJ2-7, with TRBD1 matching over 9 bases. V dropped 6 bases and J dropped 6; count of bases not matched to a gene: 6. The CDR3 consists of 13 residues. CDR1 and CDR2 (germline): MNHEY, SVGAGI. The CDR3 DNA sequence: TGTGCCAGCAGGGCCACAGGGGGCTCCGAGCAGTACGTC. Its translation is CASRATGGSEQYV.

The chain couples TRBV28 to TRBJ1-1, with 7 bases matching TRBD1. The length of the CDR3 is 16 residues. CDR1 is MDHEN, CDR2 SYDVKM, per germline. The V and J ends lost 7 bases and 0 bases, in that order; junction bases with no gene match: 11. The CDR3 sequence is CASTHRGLLVNTEAFF. CDR3 coding DNA: TGTGCCAGCACCCACAGGGGATTGCTTGTGAACACTGAAGCTTTCTTT.

The chain joins TRBV20-1 to TRBJ2-7; perhaps TRBD1 as D (5 bases). CDR1 and CDR2 from the germline V gene are DFQATT and SNEGSKA (reference sequence). V gave up 8 bases and J gave up 3 bases, with 8 bases separating them. This CDR3 region has 10 residues. The CDR3 DNA sequence: TGCAGTCTGACAGACTACGAGCAGTACTTC. Residues: CSLTDYEQYF.

The J gene is TRBJ1-5, the V gene TRBV2; 7 bases agree with TRBD1. Looked up from germline, CDR1 is SNHLY and CDR2 is FYNNEI. The CDR3 totals 15 residues. V trimming: 3 bases; J trimming: 3 bases; junction bases outside the gene matches: 5. The CDR3 loop reads CASSETTGVNQPQHF. The CDR3 DNA follows: TGTGCCAGCAGTGAGACTACAGGGGTCAATCAGCCCCAGCATTTT.

This clone came up a few times. V usage is TRBV4-3 and J usage is TRBJ1-5, with 9 bases that match TRBD1. This CDR3 is built from 15 residues. Germline V lookup: CDR1 LGHNA, CDR2 YSLEER. Trimming at V came to 4 bases and at J to 6 bases, leaving 7 bases not matched to a gene. The CDR3 DNA is TGCGCCAGCAGCCTGGGACAGGGCAATCCTCAGCCCCAGCATTTT. Encoded protein: CASSLGQGNPQPQHF.

The chain couples TRBV29-1 to TRBJ2-2, with D perhaps matching TRBD1 (5 bases). The germline CDR1 and CDR2 sequences are SQVTM and ANQGSEA. This CDR3 is 14 amino acids long. Trimming removed 2 bases from V and 4 bases from J, with 11 bases in between. CDR3 nucleotides: TGCAGCGTTGAATCAGGGTATGGCACCGGGGAGCTGTTTTTT. As protein: CSVESGYGTGELFF.

To note about this clone: One end of the junction does not line up with germline, which may come from a read error. The rearrangement joins TRBV19 to TRBJ2-7; TRBD2 matches at 8 bases. The CDR3 loop spans 13 amino acids. Germline-derived CDR1 and CDR2 are LNHDA and SQIVND (reference sequence). This CDR3 is CAGSIGRVNEQYF. The CDR3 nucleotides read TGTGCCGGTAGTATCGGGAGGGTCAACGAGCAGTACTTC.

This clone was detected only once. The gene calls are TRBV27 and TRBJ1-2, with D maybe TRBD1 (6 bases). The CDR3 sequence is 15 residues long. V was shortened by 0 bases and J by 4 bases, with 12 bases between the two germline ends. CDR1 is MNHEY, CDR2 SMNVEV, per germline (reference sequence). CDR3 nucleotides: TGTGCCAGCAGTTTATCAGGCGGGGGGCGCTATGGCTACACCTTC. The encoded protein is CASSLSGGGRYGYTF.

In nucleotides, the CDR3 is TGTGCCATCAGTGACCGGGAAACCGGGAGCGAGCAGTACTTC. Protein: CAISDRETGSEQYF. V usage is TRBV10-3 and J usage is TRBJ2-7; TRBD2 is a possible D gene (6 bases). The CDR3 length is 14 residues. The germline V gene encodes CDR1 ENHRY and CDR2 SYGVKD. Trimming cost V 3 bases and J 6 bases, with 15 bases left between them.

This clone was recorded once. V usage is TRBV10-1 and J usage is TRBJ2-1; D is possibly TRBD2 (6 bases). The CDR3 sequence is 14 residues long. Trimming stripped 3 bases from V and 6 bases from J, with 12 bases between. Germline lookup yields CDR1 WNHNN and CDR2 SYGVQD (reference sequence). The CDR3 region is CASSDGTPTNEQFF. As DNA, the CDR3 is TGCGCCAGCAGTGATGGGACTCCAACCAATGAGCAGTTCTTC.

This CDR3 is CASRTHPRSDNYGYTF. The DNA for the CDR3 is TGTGCCAGTAGGACCCACCCGCGGTCAGATAACTATGGCTACACCTTC. This chain connects TRBV19 to TRBJ1-2; unclear D gene. Germline-derived CDR1 and CDR2 are LNHDA and SQIVND (reference sequence). V lost 6 bases to trimming and J lost 1 base, with 18 bases between them. The CDR3 length is 16 residues.